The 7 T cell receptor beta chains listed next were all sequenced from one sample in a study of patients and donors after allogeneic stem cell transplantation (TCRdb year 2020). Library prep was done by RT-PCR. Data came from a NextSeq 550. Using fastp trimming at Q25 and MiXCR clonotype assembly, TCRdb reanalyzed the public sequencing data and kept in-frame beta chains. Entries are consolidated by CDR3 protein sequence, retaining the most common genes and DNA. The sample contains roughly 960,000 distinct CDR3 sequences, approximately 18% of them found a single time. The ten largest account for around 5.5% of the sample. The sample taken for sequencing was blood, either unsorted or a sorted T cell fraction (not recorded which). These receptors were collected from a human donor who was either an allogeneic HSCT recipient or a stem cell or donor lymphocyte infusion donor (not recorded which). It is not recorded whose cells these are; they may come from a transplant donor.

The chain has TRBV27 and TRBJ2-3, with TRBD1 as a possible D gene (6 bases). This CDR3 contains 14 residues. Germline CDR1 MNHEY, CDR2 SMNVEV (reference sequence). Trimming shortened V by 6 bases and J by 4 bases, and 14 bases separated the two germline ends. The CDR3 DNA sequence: TGTGCCAGCAGCCACCCTAGACAGGCAGATACGCAGTATTTT. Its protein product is CASSHPRQADTQYF.

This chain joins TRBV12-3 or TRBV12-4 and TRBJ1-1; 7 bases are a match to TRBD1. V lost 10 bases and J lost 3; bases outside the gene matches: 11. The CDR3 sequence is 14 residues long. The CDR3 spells CAIQRGQIYTEAFF. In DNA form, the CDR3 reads TGTGCCATACAAAGGGGGCAGATATACACTGAAGCTTTCTTT.

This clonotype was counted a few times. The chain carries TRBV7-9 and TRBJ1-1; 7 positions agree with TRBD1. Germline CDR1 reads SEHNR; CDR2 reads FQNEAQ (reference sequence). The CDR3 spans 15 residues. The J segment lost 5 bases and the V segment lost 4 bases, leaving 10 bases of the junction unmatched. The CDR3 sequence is CASSYYHRGMTEAFF. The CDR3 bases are TGTGCCAGCAGCTATTACCACAGGGGAATGACTGAAGCTTTCTTT.

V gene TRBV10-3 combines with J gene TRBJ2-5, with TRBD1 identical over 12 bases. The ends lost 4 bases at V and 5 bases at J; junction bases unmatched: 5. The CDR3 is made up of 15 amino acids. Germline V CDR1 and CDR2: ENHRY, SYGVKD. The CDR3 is CAISAGQGAAETQYF. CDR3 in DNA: TGTGCCATCAGTGCGGGACAGGGGGCAGCGGAGACCCAGTACTTC.

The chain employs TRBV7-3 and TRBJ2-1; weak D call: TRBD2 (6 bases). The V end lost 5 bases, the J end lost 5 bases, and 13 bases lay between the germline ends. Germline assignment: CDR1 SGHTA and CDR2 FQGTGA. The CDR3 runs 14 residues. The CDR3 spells CASSPAGPNNEQFF. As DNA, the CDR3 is TGTGCCAGCAGCCCGGCGGGGCCCAACAATGAGCAGTTCTTC.

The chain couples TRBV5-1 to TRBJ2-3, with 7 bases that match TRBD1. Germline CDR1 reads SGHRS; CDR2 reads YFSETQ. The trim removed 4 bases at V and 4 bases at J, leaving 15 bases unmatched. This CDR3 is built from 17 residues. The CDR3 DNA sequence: TGCGCCAGCAGCCCCCGCGCGACAGGGTCGATCGCAGATACGCAGTATTTT. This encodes CASSPRATGSIADTQYF.

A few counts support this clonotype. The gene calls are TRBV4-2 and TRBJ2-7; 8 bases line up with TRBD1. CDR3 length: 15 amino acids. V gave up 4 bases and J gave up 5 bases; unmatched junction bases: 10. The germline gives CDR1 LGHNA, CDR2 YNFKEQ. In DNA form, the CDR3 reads TGTGCCAGCAGCCTTTCTGAGACAGGGGTTCACGAGCAGTACTTC. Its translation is CASSLSETGVHEQYF.